This T cell receptor (beta chain) was identified during a study of response to subunit inactivated influenza vaccine. MiXCR was run by TCRdb on the RT-PCR reads, yielding one entry per CDR3 protein. The data show about 500,000 distinct CDR3 sequences, approximately 15% seen once. This CDR3 has 16 residues. Trimming removed 1 base at V and 3 bases at J, with 17 bases between. Germline V CDR1 and CDR2: DFQATT, SNEGSKA (reference sequence). This clonotype was seen only a few times. This clonotype originated in a man aged 50-75 years who received an inactivated influenza vaccine. Sequences were derived from CD4+ T cells sorted from PBMCs, sampled less than 30 months after vaccination. The V call is TRBV20-1, the J call TRBJ2-3, with D unclear. The CDR3: CSARGVVGPKTDTQYF. In nucleotides, the CDR3 is TGCAGTGCTAGAGGTGTAGTCGGGCCTAAGACAGATACGCAGTATTTT.